One and the same sample provided the 22 T cell receptor beta chains below, sequenced in a study of memory CD8 T cells in hepatitis C reinfection (dated by TCRdb to about 2017). The library was generated by the immunoSEQ multiplex PCR assay. TCRdb took over this immuneACCESS table, retaining in-frame rearrangements with V and J assigned. Such tables are incomplete; in checked studies, under half of the missing clones stem from an unresolved V gene, and the remainder is unexplained. Present in this sample are more than 45,000 clones, roughly 90% of which were seen just once. Around 1% of the sample is in the top ten clones. Per the publication, the time point label means: pre-reinfection, 55 to 20 weeks before reinfection detection. Sorted cells were sequenced directly ex vivo, without in vitro expansion prior to TCR sequencing. Sequencing was carried out using naive CD8+ T cells sorted from blood. Read against the paper, the sample's cell subset or site label means: total naive CD8+CD45RO- T cells. Source of these receptors: a man in his late teens or twenties with hepatitis C virus infection.

Regarding this clone: A read error may account for a junction end that differs from germline. The V and J genes are TRBV6-5 and TRBJ2-5; D is possibly TRBD2 (6 bases). This CDR3 comprises 14 residues. CDR1 is MNHEY, CDR2 SVGAGI, per germline. The CDR3 is CASSYQGLQEAQYF. CDR3 DNA sequence: TGTGCCAGCAGTTATCAAGGACTACAAGAGGCCCAGTACTTC.

The V and J genes are TRBV7-9 and TRBJ2-3; no clear D gene. This CDR3 comprises 13 residues. V shed 5 bases and J shed 4 bases, with 10 bases lying between them. CDR1 and CDR2 from the germline V gene are SEHNR and FQNEAQ (reference sequence). CDR3 DNA sequence: TGTGCCAGCAGCCCGACATTAGCAGATACGCAGTATTTT. Translated: CASSPTLADTQYF.

This chain uses TRBV20-1 with TRBJ2-7; 7 bases are a match to TRBD1. The CDR3 has 11 residues. V was clipped by 5 bases and J by 5 bases; unmatched bases: 3. Germline CDR1 DFQATT, CDR2 SNEGSKA (reference sequence). CDR3 loop: CSARQGHEQYV. CDR3 sequence (DNA): TGCAGTGCTCGACAGGGCCACGAGCAGTACGTC.

The chain has TRBV5-6 and TRBJ1-2; D not certain. Germline lookup yields CDR1 SGHDT and CDR2 YYEEEE. V was pared by 1 base and J by 0 bases, with 7 bases between. The CDR3 runs to 14 residues. DNA for the CDR3: TGTGCCAGCAGCTTGTCTACCGCTAACTATGGCTACACCTTC. Translating gives CASSLSTANYGYTF.

Turning to this clone: One end of the junction does not line up with germline, which may come from a read error. This chain uses TRBV7-9 with TRBJ2-2, with 7 nucleotides matching TRBD2. Germline V gene data show CDR1 as SEHNR and CDR2 as FQNEAQ (reference sequence). The CDR3 extends over 15 amino acids. The CDR3 nucleotides are TGTTCCAGCAGCATTACGGGCGGGGGAACCGGGGAGCTGTTTTTT. Translation gives CSSSITGGGTGELFF.

The V gene is TRBV7-9, the J gene TRBJ2-1; D is perhaps TRBD1 (6 bases). V lost 1 base to trimming and J lost 5 bases, with 12 bases between them. CDR3 length equals 15 residues. From germline, CDR1 is SEHNR and CDR2 FQNEAQ (reference sequence). CDR3 in DNA: TGTGCCAGCAGCTTAGAGGACAGCACGAACAATGAGCAGTTCTTC. Translation: CASSLEDSTNNEQFF. The variable domain in full, completed from reference TRBV7-9 and TRBJ2-1, reads DTGVSQNPRHKITKRGQNVTFRCDPISEHNRLYWYRQTLGQGPEFLTYFQNEAQLEKSRLLSDRFSAERPKGSFSTLEIQRTEQGDSAMYLCASSLEDSTNNEQFFGPGTRLTVL.

The V and J genes are TRBV28 and TRBJ2-2, with 7 bases lining up with TRBD2. Germline CDR1 is MDHEN and CDR2 is SYDVKM. The CDR3 loop spans 16 amino acids. Trimming took 3 bases from V and 2 from J; bases not matched to a gene: 6. CDR3 protein: CASSFASGANTGELFF. The CDR3 DNA sequence: TGTGCCAGCAGTTTCGCTAGCGGAGCAAACACCGGGGAGCTGTTTTTT.

The chain joins TRBV1 to TRBJ1-5; the D segment call TRBD1 is taken from the table without a DNA check. TRBV1 is a recognized pseudogene. The CDR3 has 17 residues. The CDR3 spells CTSSQETGAYSNQPQHF. The CDR3 bases are TGCACCAGCAGCCAAGAGACAGGAGCGTATAGCAATCAGCCCCAGCATTTT.

The V and J genes are TRBV29-1 and TRBJ2-5, with D possibly being TRBD1 (6 bases). The CDR3 length is 14 residues. V lost 0 bases and J 1 base, leaving 9 bases between the germline ends. Germline V gene sequence: CDR1 SQVTM, CDR2 ANQGSEA. CDR3 DNA: TGCAGCGTTGAAGAGGGACATACCCAAGAGACCCAGTACTTC. Protein sequence: CSVEEGHTQETQYF.

The chain couples TRBV5-6 to TRBJ1-1, with TRBD1 matching over 10 bases. J lost 1 base, V lost 3 bases, and 3 bases had no gene match. The germline V gene encodes CDR1 SGHDT and CDR2 YYEEEE. The CDR3 covers 15 residues. The CDR3 DNA is TGTGCCAGCAGCTACGACAGGGGGCCGAACACTGAAGCTTTCTTT. It is translated as CASSYDRGPNTEAFF.

The chain joins TRBV7-9 to TRBJ2-7; TRBD1 aligns across 9 bases. V lost 5 bases and J lost 3; bases outside the gene matches: 2. This CDR3 region has 13 residues. CDR1 and CDR2 (germline): SEHNR, FQNEAQ (reference sequence). CDR3 in DNA: TGTGCCAGCAGCACGGGACAGGGCTACGAGCAGTACTTC. It translates to CASSTGQGYEQYF.

This clone has just one count. The chain employs TRBV4-1 and TRBJ1-5, with D possibly TRBD1 on 5 matching bases. This CDR3 region has 17 residues. Trimming pared 1 base from V and 4 bases from J, leaving 17 bases between. The germline gives CDR1 MGHRA, CDR2 YSYEKL. The CDR3 loop reads CASSQVLAGPGNQPQHF. DNA of the CDR3: TGCGCCAGCAGCCAAGTATTAGCGGGTCCAGGGAATCAGCCCCAGCATTTT.

This clone was recorded only once. The chain combines TRBV9 with TRBJ2-1; D gene ambiguous. Trimming left V 2 bases short and J 6 bases short, with 9 bases between. CDR3 length equals 13 residues. Germline lookup yields CDR1 SGDLS and CDR2 YYNGEE. The CDR3 loop reads CASSVNEVNEQFF. The CDR3 DNA follows: TGTGCCAGCAGCGTCAACGAGGTCAATGAGCAGTTCTTC.

The sample holds one count of this clone. V is TRBV20-1 and J is TRBJ2-2; D is ambiguous. This CDR3 comprises 11 residues. From germline, CDR1 is DFQATT and CDR2 SNEGSKA (reference sequence). Trimming stripped 4 bases from V and 3 bases from J, with 3 bases between. The CDR3 DNA sequence: TGCAGTGCTACTGACACCGGGGAGCTGTTTTTT. It is translated as CSATDTGELFF.

The rearrangement uses TRBV6-1 and TRBJ2-7; 7 bases fit TRBD1. The CDR3 is 12 amino acids. In germline, CDR1 is MNHNS, CDR2 SASEGT. V trimming: 6 bases; J trimming: 3 bases; junction bases outside the gene matches: 2. CDR3 region: CASRGQSYEQYV. For the CDR3, the DNA is TGTGCCAGCAGGGGACAGAGCTACGAGCAGTACGTC.

The rearrangement uses TRBV4-3 and TRBJ1-2; tentative D call: TRBD1 (5 bases). Germline values: CDR1 LGHNA, CDR2 YSLEER. Trimming cost V 0 bases and J 0 bases, with 5 bases left between them. The CDR3 has 14 residues. DNA for the CDR3: TGCGCCAGCAGCCAAGACAGGGCTAACTATGGCTACACCTTC. Its translation is CASSQDRANYGYTF.

The V call is TRBV6-1, the J call TRBJ2-3; 9 bases are a match to TRBD2. Germline assignment: CDR1 MNHNS and CDR2 SASEGT. V lost 2 bases to trimming and J lost 0 bases; unmatched junction nucleotides: 6. This CDR3 has 17 residues. CDR3 loop: CASSEWVAGASTDTQYF. The CDR3 coding sequence is TGTGCCAGCAGTGAATGGGTAGCGGGGGCTAGCACAGATACGCAGTATTTT.

The rearrangement links TRBV7-9 to TRBJ2-7; the match to TRBD2 covers 8 bases. The CDR3 is 16 amino acids. V lost 1 base to trimming and J lost 4 bases; unmatched junction nucleotides: 9. Germline V lookup: CDR1 SEHNR, CDR2 FQNEAQ (reference sequence). CDR3 coding DNA: TGTGCCAGCAGCTTAGTAATAGCGGGAATTTGGTACGAGCAGTACTTC. This codes for CASSLVIAGIWYEQYF.

The rearrangement links TRBV2 to TRBJ1-5; perhaps TRBD1 as D (5 bases). The CDR3 runs to 14 residues. Trimming removed 3 bases from V and 7 bases from J, with 13 bases in between. Germline V lookup: CDR1 SNHLY, CDR2 FYNNEI. The chain's CDR3 is CASSDGGTRQPQHF. CDR3 DNA: TGTGCCAGCAGTGACGGGGGAACACGGCAGCCCCAGCATTTT.

The genes are TRBV6-5 and TRBJ1-5; TRBD1 agrees at 7 bases. The V and J ends lost 7 bases and 5 bases, in that order; junction bases with no gene match: 11. The CDR3 loop spans 15 amino acids. Germline V gene sequence: CDR1 MNHEY, CDR2 SVGAGI. CDR3 residues: CASTLLGTAYQPQHF. The CDR3 coding sequence is TGTGCCAGCACCTTACTGGGGACAGCCTATCAGCCCCAGCATTTT.

V gene TRBV9 combines with J gene TRBJ2-3; the D gene is possibly TRBD2 (6 bases). Germline V CDR1 and CDR2: SGDLS, YYNGEE. With 3 bases removed from V and 2 bases from J, the gap between germline ends came to 7 bases. CDR3 size: 13 residues. Here the CDR3 reads CASSGEVTDTQYF. The CDR3 DNA sequence: TGTGCCAGCAGCGGGGAGGTCACAGATACGCAGTATTTT.

The CDR3 spells CASSPQRGTTDTQYF. In DNA form, the CDR3 reads TGTGCCAGCAGTCCACAGCGGGGGACCACAGATACGCAGTATTTT. The chain links TRBV27 to TRBJ2-3; 8 bases align to TRBD2. From germline, CDR1 is MNHEY and CDR2 SMNVEV (reference sequence). The CDR3 covers 15 residues. With 5 bases clipped from V and 2 bases from J, the junction kept 6 bases outside the gene matches.